This TCR beta chain was found in a study of T cells in Graves' hyperthyroidism and ophthalmopathy. Study-wide points: The model forecast ophthalmopathy, anticipating it by a median approximately 6.2 months before onset.

The source material, RNA transcripts, was used to amplify TCR beta CDR3 regions. TCR CDR3 underwent first-round RT-PCR with the HTBI primer set. TCRdb re-derived calls from the multiplex PCR reads in MiXCR, one entry per CDR3 protein. This table has roughly 580,000 distinct CDR3 sequences, approximately 15% appearing once. Patients aged 18 to 65 with hyperthyroidism were newly diagnosed, with duration under 2 months. Blood was sampled at initial diagnosis of hyperthyroidism, prior to onset of any ophthalmopathy symptoms. The germline CDR1 and CDR2 sequences are MNHNY and SVGAGI (reference sequence). Trimming stripped 2 bases from V and 2 bases from J, with 9 bases between. The CDR3 totals 14 residues. At least ten counts were recorded for this clonotype. Its antigen is unknown.

The V gene is TRBV6-6, the J gene TRBJ2-5; TRBD1 might be the D (5 bases). This TCR was recovered from a woman aged 25 to 39 with Graves' hyperthyroidism that later progressed to Graves' ophthalmopathy. What was sequenced was blood. CDR3 in amino acids: CASSYGAGQETQYF. DNA for the CDR3: TGTGCCAGCAGTTACGGGGCTGGACAAGAGACCCAGTACTTC.